One and the same sample provided the 2 T cell receptor beta chains below, sequenced in a study of cytomegalovirus exposure and HLA in healthy donors. Primers: 60 Vbeta forward and 13 Jbeta reverse. The data were produced by immunoSEQ multiplex PCR, yet TCRdb's version contains in-frame clones alone and is incomplete. The sample comprises about 120,000 clones, around four fifths of which are singletons, and about 1.8% rests with the top ten. The sample was PBMCs. These receptors all stem from a man between 35 and 55 years old in good health and CMV-seronegative.

This chain uses TRBV6-5 with TRBJ1-2, with D maybe TRBD1 (5 bases). The CDR3 contains 14 residues. CDR1 is MNHEY, CDR2 SVGAGI, per germline. V lost 8 bases, J lost 4 bases, and 17 bases lay in between. CDR3 DNA: TGTGCCAGCCGGATGGGGGAGGGGAGCTATGGCTACACCTTC. Translation gives CASRMGEGSYGYTF.

This clone turned up a few times. This chain uses TRBV15 with TRBJ2-3; 7 bases are a match to TRBD1. J lost 0 bases, V lost 5 bases, and 5 bases had no gene match. The CDR3 length is 15 residues. CDR1 is LNHNV, CDR2 YYDKDF, per germline (reference sequence). CDR3 sequence (DNA): TGTGCCACCAGCCGGACAGGTCCTAGCACAGATACGCAGTATTTT. Its translation is CATSRTGPSTDTQYF. Full variable domain (missing parts from reference TRBV15 and TRBJ2-3): DAMVIQNPRYQVTQFGKPVTLSCSQTLNHNVMYWYQQKSSQAPKLLFHYYDKDFNNEADTPDNFQSRRPNTSFCFLDIRSPGLGDTAMYLCATSRTGPSTDTQYFGPGTRLTVL.